The text below deals with one TCR beta chain. Only in-frame clones appear in the TCRdb table, and some are missing; sequencing was by immunoSEQ multiplex PCR. The sample includes roughly 120,000 clones, roughly 86% seen only once; the top ten take roughly 4.5%. These data are taken from a study of blood T cell repertoires in COVID-19. This clonotype was obtained from a middle-aged man with acute or convalescent COVID-19. Input material: peripheral blood.

Written as DNA, the CDR3 is TGCGCCAGCTCGGGAAGCACAGATACGCAGTATTTT. Translating it yields CASSGSTDTQYF. V gene TRBV10-1 combines with J gene TRBJ2-3; maybe TRBD2 (5 bases). The CDR3 totals 12 residues. Between the trimmed V and J ends, which lost 8 bases and 0 bases, there was a span of 6 bases. The V gene's germline CDR1 is WNHNN and CDR2 SYGVQD (reference sequence).